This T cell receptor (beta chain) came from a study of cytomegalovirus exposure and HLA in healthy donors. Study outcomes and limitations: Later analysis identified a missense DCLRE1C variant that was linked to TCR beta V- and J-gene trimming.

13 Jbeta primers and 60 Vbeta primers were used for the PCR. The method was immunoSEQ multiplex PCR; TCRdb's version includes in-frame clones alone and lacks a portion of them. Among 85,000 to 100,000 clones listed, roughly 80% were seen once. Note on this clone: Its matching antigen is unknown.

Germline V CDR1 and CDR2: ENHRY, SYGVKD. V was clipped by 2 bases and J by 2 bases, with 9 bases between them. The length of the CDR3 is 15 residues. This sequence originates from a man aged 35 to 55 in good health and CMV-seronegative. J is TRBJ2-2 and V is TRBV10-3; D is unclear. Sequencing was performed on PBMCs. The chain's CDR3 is CAISENTLNTGELFF. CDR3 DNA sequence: TGTGCCATCAGTGAGAATACTCTAAACACCGGGGAGCTGTTTTTT.